Sequencing of this T cell receptor (beta chain) was carried out in a study of T cell responses to AZD1222 COVID-19 vaccine. Findings and limits, study-wide: Variant regions that are unmutated are reportedly the target of nearly half of spike-specific TCRs. Every sample of the repertoires postdated the peak T cell response.

From germline, CDR1 is MNHEY and CDR2 SMNVEV (reference sequence). The CDR3 has 13 residues. V gave up 0 bases and J gave up 6 bases, with 6 bases separating them. Produced via immunoSEQ multiplex PCR; TCRdb's table is partial and in-frame only. The sample lists about 120,000 clones; less than 95% were seen once. Of note for this clone: The antigen remains undetermined.

The TCR was taken from an adult in good health. The genes are TRBV27 and TRBJ1-5, with D uncertain. The sequencing here drew on peripheral blood, taken on day 0 of AZD1222 vaccination. CDR3 loop: CASSLSMGQPQHF. CDR3 DNA: TGTGCCAGCAGTTTATCCATGGGTCAGCCCCAGCATTTT.